This entry features one TCR beta chain sequence. The data were obtained in a study of relationships among human T cell subsets. Semiquantitative ARM-PCR amplified T cell receptor alpha and beta CDR3 regions from mRNA. Tagged nested gene-specific primers were used first, then communal superprimers amplified exponentially. TCRdb redid the calling of the multiplex PCR reads with MiXCR, one entry per CDR3 protein. The sample yields around 15,000 distinct CDR3 sequences, 62% seen once. V trimming: 4 bases; J trimming: 3 bases; junction bases outside the gene matches: 9. This CDR3 has 17 amino acids. The V call is TRBV12-3 or TRBV12-4, the J call TRBJ2-5, with 12 bases fitting TRBD2. The TCR sequence derives from a middle-aged man in good health. The sequenced sample consisted of total T cells sorted from blood. This CDR3 is CASSSPTSGGRKETQYF. CDR3 coding DNA: TGTGCCAGCAGTTCGCCGACTAGCGGGGGACGGAAAGAGACCCAGTACTTC.